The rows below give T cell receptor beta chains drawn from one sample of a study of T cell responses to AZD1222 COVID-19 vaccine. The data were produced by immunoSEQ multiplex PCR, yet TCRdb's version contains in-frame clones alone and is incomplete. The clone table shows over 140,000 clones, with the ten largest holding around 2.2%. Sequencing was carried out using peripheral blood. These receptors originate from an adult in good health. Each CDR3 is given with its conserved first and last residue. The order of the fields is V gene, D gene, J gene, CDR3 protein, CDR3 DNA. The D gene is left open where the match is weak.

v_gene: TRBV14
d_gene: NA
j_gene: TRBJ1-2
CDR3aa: CASPWAGARYYGYTF
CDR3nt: TGTGCCAGCCCCTGGGCGGGGGCGAGGTACTATGGCTACACCTTC

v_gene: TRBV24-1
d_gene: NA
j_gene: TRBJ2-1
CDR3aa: CATSKGSYNEQFF
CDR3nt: TGTGCCACCAGCAAAGGGTCCTACAATGAGCAGTTCTTC

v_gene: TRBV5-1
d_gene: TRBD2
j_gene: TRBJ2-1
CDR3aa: CASSLALAGAYNEQFF
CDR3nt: TGCGCCAGCAGCTTGGCCCTAGCGGGGGCCTACAATGAGCAGTTCTTC

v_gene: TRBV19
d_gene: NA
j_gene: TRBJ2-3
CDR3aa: CASSTGVSTDTQYF
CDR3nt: TGTGCCAGTAGTACAGGGGTTAGCACAGATACGCAGTATTTT

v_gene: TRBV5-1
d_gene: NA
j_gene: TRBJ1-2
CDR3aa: CASSLESLDYGYTF
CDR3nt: TGCGCCAGCAGCTTGGAAAGCCTCGACTATGGCTACACCTTC

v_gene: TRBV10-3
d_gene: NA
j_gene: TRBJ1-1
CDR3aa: CAISELGQREAFF
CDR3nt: TGTGCCATCAGTGAGTTAGGGCAGCGTGAAGCTTTCTTT

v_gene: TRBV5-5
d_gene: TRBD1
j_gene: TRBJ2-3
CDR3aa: CASSPDRGWDTQYF
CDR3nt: TGTGCCAGCAGCCCGGACAGGGGGTGGGATACGCAGTATTTT

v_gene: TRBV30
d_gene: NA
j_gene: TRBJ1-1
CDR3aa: CAWTRSLLSTEAFF
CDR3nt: TGTGCCTGGACGAGGTCCTTACTGTCCACTGAAGCTTTCTTT

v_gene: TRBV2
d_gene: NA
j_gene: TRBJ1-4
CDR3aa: CASDMGHLNEKLFF
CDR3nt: TGTGCCAGCGACATGGGACATCTTAATGAAAAACTGTTTTTT

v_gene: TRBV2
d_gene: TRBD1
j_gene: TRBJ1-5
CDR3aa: CASSRDRDQPQHF
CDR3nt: TGTGCCAGCAGTCGAGACAGGGATCAGCCCCAGCATTTT

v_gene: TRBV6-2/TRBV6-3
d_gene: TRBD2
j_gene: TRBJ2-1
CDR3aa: CASSIAGGPYNEQFF
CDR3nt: TGTGCCAGCAGTATTGCGGGGGGGCCCTACAATGAGCAGTTCTTC

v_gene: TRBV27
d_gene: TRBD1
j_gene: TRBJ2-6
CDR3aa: CASNPRTGRGANVLTF
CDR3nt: TGTGCCAGCAACCCCCGGACAGGGAGAGGGGCCAACGTCCTGACTTTC

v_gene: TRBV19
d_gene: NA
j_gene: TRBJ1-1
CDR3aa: CASSIARKAAFF
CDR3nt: TGTGCCAGTAGTATCGCACGCAAAGCAGCTTTCTTT

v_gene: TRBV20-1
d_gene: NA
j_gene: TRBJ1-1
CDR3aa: CSASRDTGITEAFF
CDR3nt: TGCAGTGCTAGTCGGGACACAGGCATCACTGAAGCTTTCTTT

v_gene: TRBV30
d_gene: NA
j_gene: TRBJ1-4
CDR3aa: CAWSQVVTNEKLFF
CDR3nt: TGTGCCTGGAGTCAAGTAGTCACTAATGAAAAACTGTTTTTT

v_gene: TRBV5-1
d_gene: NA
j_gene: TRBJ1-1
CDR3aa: CASSYTGPGDTEAFF
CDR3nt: TGCGCCAGCAGCTACACAGGGCCCGGGGACACTGAAGCTTTCTTT

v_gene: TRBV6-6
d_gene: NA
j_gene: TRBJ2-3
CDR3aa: CASSYALAGPDTQYF
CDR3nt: TGTGCCAGCAGTTACGCCCTCGCGGGGCCAGATACGCAGTATTTT

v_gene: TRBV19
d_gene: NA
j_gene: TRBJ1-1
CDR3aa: CASSTQVNTEAFF
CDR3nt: TGTGCCAGTAGTACCCAGGTGAACACTGAAGCTTTCTTT

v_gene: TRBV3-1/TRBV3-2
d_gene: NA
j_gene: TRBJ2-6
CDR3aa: CASSQAKGQLGSSGANVLTF
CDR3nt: TGTGCCAGCAGCCAAGCGAAGGGACAACTCGGGAGCTCTGGGGCCAACGTCCTGACTTTC

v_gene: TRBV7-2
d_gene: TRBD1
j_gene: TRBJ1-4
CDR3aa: CASRTRQGAYEKLFF
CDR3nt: TGTGCCAGCAGAACAAGACAGGGGGCTTACGAAAAACTGTTTTTT

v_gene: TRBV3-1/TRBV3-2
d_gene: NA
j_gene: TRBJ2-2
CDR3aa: CASSQGLVTGELFF
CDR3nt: TGTGCCAGCAGCCAAGGTCTAGTAACCGGGGAGCTGTTTTTT

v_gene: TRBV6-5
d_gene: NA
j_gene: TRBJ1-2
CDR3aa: CASSYSIRPQGYGYTF
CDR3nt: TGTGCCAGCAGTTACTCGATTAGGCCCCAGGGGTATGGCTACACCTTC